The clone carrying this T cell receptor beta chain was seen a single time. The data belong to a study of blood T cell repertoires in COVID-19. About the research overall: Collection of acute and convalescent COVID-19 samples took place in the United States, Italy and Spain. Nucleic acid was either cDNA or gDNA, and it came from T cells, B-cell-depleted T cells, or PBMCs.

Under the authors' procedure: Estimation of nucleated cell counts relied on the amplification of reference gene primers. Profiled with immunoSEQ multiplex PCR; TCRdb holds only in-frame clones, not every one. V, J and clone size are taken as reported in that table, and D and trimming were inferred from the DNA itself. The table includes about 95,000 clones, roughly nine tenths detected once. Input material: peripheral blood. The receptor's source is a woman in her sixties or seventies with acute or convalescent COVID-19.

CDR3 amino acids: CASSRWDTRAFF. CDR3 nucleotides: TGTGCCAGCAGCCGATGGGACACCAGAGCTTTCTTT. The rearrangement joins TRBV6-2 or TRBV6-3 to TRBJ1-1, with a possible D match to TRBD1 (6 bases). Trimming pared 6 bases from V and 10 bases from J, leaving 15 bases between. This CDR3 comprises 12 residues. Looked up from germline, CDR1 is MNHEY and CDR2 is SVGEGT.